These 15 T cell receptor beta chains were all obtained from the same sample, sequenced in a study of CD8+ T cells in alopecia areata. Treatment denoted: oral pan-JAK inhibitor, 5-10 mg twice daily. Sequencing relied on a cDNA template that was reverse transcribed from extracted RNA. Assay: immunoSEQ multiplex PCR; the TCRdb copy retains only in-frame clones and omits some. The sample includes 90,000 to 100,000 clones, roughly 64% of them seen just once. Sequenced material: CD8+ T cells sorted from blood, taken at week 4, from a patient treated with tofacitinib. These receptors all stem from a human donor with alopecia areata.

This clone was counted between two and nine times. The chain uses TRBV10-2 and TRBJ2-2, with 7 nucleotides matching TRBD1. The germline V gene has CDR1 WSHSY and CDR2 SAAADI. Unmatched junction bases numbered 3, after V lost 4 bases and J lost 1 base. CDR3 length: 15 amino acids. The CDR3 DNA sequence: TGCGCCAGCAGTGCCCGGGACAGGAACACCGGGGAGCTGTTTTTT. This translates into CASSARDRNTGELFF.

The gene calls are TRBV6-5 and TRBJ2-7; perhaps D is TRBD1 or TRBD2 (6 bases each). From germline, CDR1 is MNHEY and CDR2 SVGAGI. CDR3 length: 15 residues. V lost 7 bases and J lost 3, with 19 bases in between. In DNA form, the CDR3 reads TGTGCCAGCAACCGGGGGCCGACACTCTTCTACGAGCAGTACTTC. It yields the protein CASNRGPTLFYEQYF.

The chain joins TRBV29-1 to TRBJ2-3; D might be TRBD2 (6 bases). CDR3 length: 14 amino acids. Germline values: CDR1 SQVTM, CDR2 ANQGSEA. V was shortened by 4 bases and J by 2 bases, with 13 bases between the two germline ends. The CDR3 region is CSVAGGTTTDTQYF. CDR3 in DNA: TGCAGCGTTGCTGGCGGGACCACCACAGATACGCAGTATTTT.

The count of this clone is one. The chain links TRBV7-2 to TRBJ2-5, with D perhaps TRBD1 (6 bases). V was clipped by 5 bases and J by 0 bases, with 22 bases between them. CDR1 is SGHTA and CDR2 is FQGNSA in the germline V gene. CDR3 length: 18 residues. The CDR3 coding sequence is TGTGCCAGCAGCCCGTTTAGTTCCGGGACAAAGTACCAAGAGACCCAGTACTTC. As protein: CASSPFSSGTKYQETQYF.

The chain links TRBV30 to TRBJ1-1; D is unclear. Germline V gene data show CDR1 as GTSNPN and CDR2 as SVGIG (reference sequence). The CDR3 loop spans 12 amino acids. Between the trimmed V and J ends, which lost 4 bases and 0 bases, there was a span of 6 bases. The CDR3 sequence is CAWIGLNTEAFF. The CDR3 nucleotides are TGTGCCTGGATTGGGTTGAACACTGAAGCTTTCTTT.

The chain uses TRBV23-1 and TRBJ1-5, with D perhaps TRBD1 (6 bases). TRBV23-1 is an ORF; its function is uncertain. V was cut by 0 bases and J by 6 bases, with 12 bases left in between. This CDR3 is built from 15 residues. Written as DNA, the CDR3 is TGCGCCAGCAGTCAATCTCGGCAGGGGATTCAGCCCCAGCATTTT. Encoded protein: CASSQSRQGIQPQHF.

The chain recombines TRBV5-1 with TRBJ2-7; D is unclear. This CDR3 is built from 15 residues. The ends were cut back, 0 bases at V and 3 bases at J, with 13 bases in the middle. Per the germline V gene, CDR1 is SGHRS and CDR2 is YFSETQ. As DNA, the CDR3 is TGCGCCAGCAGCTTGGCCCGCGAATCCGTCTACGAGCAGTACTTC. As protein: CASSLARESVYEQYF. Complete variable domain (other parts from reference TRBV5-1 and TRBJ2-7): KAGVTQTPRYLIKTRGQQVTLSCSPISGHRSVSWYQQTPGQGLQFLFEYFSETQRNKGNFPGRFSGRQFSNSRSEMNVSTLELGDSALYLCASSLARESVYEQYFGPGTRLTVT.

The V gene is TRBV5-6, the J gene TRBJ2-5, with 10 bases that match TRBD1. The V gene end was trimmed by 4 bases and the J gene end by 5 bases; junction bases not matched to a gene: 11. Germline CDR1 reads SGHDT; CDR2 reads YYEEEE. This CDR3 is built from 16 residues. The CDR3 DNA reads TGTGCCAGCAGCCCCGTTGGGACAGGGGCCCTGGAGACCCAGTACTTC. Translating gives CASSPVGTGALETQYF.

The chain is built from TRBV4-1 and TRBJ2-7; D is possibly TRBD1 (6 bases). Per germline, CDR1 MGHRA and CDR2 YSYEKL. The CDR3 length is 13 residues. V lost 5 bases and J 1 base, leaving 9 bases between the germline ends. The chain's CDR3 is CASSSGQSYEQYF. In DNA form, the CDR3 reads TGCGCCAGCAGCTCTGGACAGTCCTACGAGCAGTACTTC.

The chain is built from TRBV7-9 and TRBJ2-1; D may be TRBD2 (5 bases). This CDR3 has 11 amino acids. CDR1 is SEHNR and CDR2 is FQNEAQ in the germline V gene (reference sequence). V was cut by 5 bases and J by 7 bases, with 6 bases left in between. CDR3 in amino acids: CASSTSNEQFF. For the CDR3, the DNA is TGTGCCAGCAGCACTAGTAATGAGCAGTTCTTC.

CDR3 amino acids: CSASTPYYEQYF. The CDR3 nucleotides are TGCAGCGCTTCGACTCCGTACTACGAGCAGTACTTC. The rearrangement uses TRBV29-1 and TRBJ2-7; D unresolved. Trimming removed 7 bases at V and 3 bases at J, with 13 bases between. Germline lookup yields CDR1 SQVTM and CDR2 ANQGSEA. This CDR3 contains 12 residues.

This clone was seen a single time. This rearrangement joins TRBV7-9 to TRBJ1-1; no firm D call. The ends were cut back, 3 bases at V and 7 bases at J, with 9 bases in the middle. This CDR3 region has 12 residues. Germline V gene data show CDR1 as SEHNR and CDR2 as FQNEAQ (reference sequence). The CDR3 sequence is CASSLGSLEAFF. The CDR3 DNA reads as TGTGCCAGCAGCTTGGGGAGCCTTGAAGCTTTCTTT. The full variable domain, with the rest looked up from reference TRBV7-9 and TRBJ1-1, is DTGVSQNPRHKITKRGQNVTFRCDPISEHNRLYWYRQTLGQGPEFLTYFQNEAQLEKSRLLSDRFSAERPKGSFSTLEIQRTEQGDSAMYLCASSLGSLEAFFGQGTRLTVV.

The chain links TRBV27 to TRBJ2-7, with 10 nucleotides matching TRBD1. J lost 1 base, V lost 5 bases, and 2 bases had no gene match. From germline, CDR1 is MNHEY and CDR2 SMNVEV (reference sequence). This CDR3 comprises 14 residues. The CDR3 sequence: CASSEGQGSYEQYF. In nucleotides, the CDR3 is TGTGCCAGCAGTGAGGGACAGGGGTCCTACGAGCAGTACTTC.

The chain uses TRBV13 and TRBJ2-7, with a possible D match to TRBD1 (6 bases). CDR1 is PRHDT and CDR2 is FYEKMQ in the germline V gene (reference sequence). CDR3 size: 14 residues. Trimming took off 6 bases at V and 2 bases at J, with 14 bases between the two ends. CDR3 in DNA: TGTGCCAGCAGGACAGGACCCTCCGCCTACGAGCAGTACTTC. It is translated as CASRTGPSAYEQYF.

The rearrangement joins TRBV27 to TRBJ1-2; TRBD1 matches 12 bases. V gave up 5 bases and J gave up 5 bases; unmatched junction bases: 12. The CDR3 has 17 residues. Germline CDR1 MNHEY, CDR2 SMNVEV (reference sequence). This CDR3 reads CASSMGQGAWPGYGYTF. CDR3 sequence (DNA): TGTGCCAGCAGTATGGGACAGGGGGCATGGCCGGGGTATGGCTACACCTTC.